A selection of T cell receptor beta chains follows, all from one sample in a study of radiation and T cells in renal cell carcinoma. Sequencing used immunoSEQ multiplex PCR; TCRdb keeps in-frame clones, though not all of them. The table has 80,000 or so clones, roughly 87% seen once. Here the sequenced sample was blood, taken from a patient whose treatment included radiotherapy and nephrectomy. The receptors stem from a woman in her seventies with renal cell carcinoma. The CDR3 runs from the conserved cysteine through the conserved F or W. Rows may omit the clone size; those that give it use once, few, many or a size class.

>TRBJ1-2|TRBV19|NA
CASSISGNYGYTF
>TRBJ2-7|TRBV5-1|once
CASRRSGRGIYEQYF
>TRBJ1-6|TRBV15|NA
CATSRDQVRDSPLHF
>TRBJ2-3|TRBV9|NA
CASSTGQGGTYTQYF
>TRBJ2-3|TRBV15|NA
CATRRGVIDTQYF
>TRBJ1-2|TRBV7-2|NA
CASSLMLDTRGGYTF
>TRBJ2-5|TRBV6-4|NA
CASSDYPESAQYF
>TRBJ1-3|TRBV25-1|NA
CASSPRAGNTIYF
>TRBJ2-5|TRBV2|NA
CASATSTQETQYF
>TRBJ2-5|TRBV7-2|NA
CASSAVDRGQETQYF
>TRBJ2-3|TRBV2|NA
CASRVQTTRTDTQYF
>TRBJ2-3|TRBV28|NA
CASSLKRGTVIYTQYF
>TRBJ2-3|TRBV5-1|NA
CASSTPLERGTDTQYF
>TRBJ2-1|TRBV5-1|NA
CASSLIQGPIEQFF
>TRBJ1-5|TRBV19|NA
CAIGQGISQPQHF
>TRBJ1-4|TRBV28|NA
CASSPLGEKLFF
>TRBJ1-1|TRBV7-6|NA
CASSLVGSKNTEAFF
>TRBJ1-2|TRBV6-5|NA
CASSSLGQGFGGYTF
>TRBJ2-3|TRBV5-1|NA
CASSTPGGTDTQYF
>TRBJ1-4|TRBV6-6|once
CASSLGQGVTNEKLFF
>TRBJ1-5|TRBV19|NA
CASSSGLSYNQPQHF
>TRBJ1-2|TRBV6-1|NA
CASSPGTNNYGYTF
>TRBJ2-2|TRBV19|once
CASSIERARGTGELFF
>TRBJ2-3|TRBV4-3|NA
CASSQGSPSTGTDTQYF
>TRBJ1-1|TRBV9|NA
CASSVGVGLNTEAFF
>TRBJ2-7|TRBV5-1|NA
CASSITGTGIYEQYF
>TRBJ2-3|TRBV19|NA
CASSPRTPDTQYF
>TRBJ1-4|TRBV19|NA
CASSIVDLNEKLFF
>TRBJ1-1|TRBV19|NA
CASSISGPGGVAMNTEAFF
>TRBJ1-1|TRBV10-3|NA
CAIIMTGNTEAFF
>TRBJ2-7|TRBV2|NA
CASSPAGGTTYEQYF
>TRBJ2-6|TRBV4-2|NA
CASSREPGSSGANVLTF
>TRBJ1-4|TRBV2|NA
CASSVRQPGSNEKLFF